Below, 20 T cell receptor beta chains from the same sample are listed, as sequenced in a study of blood T cell repertoires in COVID-19. Profiling relied on immunoSEQ multiplex PCR, and the TCRdb table lists in-frame clones only, not all of them. This table has roughly 250,000 clones, roughly 90% appearing once. The specimen sequenced was PBMCs or T cells enriched from blood (not recorded which). The receptor source for this set is a woman in her twenties or thirties with acute COVID-19.

CDR3 sequence reads: CASSDSPLVASSYNEQFF. The CDR3 DNA is TGTGCCAGCAGCGACTCCCCGTTGGTGGCAAGCTCCTACAATGAGCAGTTCTTC. The rearrangement uses TRBV2 and TRBJ2-1; D is unclear. The length of the CDR3 is 18 residues. V lost 6 bases and J 0 bases, leaving 21 bases between the germline ends. Germline loops: CDR1 SNHLY, CDR2 FYNNEI.

This sequence joins TRBV19 and TRBJ2-7, with D unclear. Germline loops: CDR1 LNHDA, CDR2 SQIVND (reference sequence). The V and J ends lost 5 bases and 3 bases respectively, with 20 bases between them. This CDR3 comprises 16 residues. CDR3 coding DNA: TGTGCCAGTAGTCTTCCCTTTACCAGCGCAGTCTACGAGCAGTACTTC. Translation gives CASSLPFTSAVYEQYF.

The gene calls are TRBV6-5 and TRBJ2-7, with D possibly matching TRBD2 (6 bases). The ends were cut back, 10 bases at V and 2 bases at J, with 15 bases in the middle. This CDR3 spans 13 amino acids. The V gene's germline CDR1 is MNHEY and CDR2 SVGAGI. CDR3 sequence reads: CATSGTPTYEQYF. CDR3 sequence (DNA): TGTGCCACCTCCGGGACTCCGACCTACGAGCAGTACTTC.

V is TRBV5-1 and J is TRBJ1-2; TRBD1 matches at 8 bases. Germline trimming cut 0 bases from V and 5 bases from J; bases unmatched to any gene: 6. This CDR3 has 15 amino acids. Germline CDR1 SGHRS, CDR2 YFSETQ. This CDR3 is CASSLGGQAYYGYTF. The CDR3 DNA follows: TGCGCCAGCAGCTTGGGGGGACAGGCTTATTATGGCTACACCTTC.

This rearrangement joins TRBV4-1 to TRBJ2-5; tentatively, D is TRBD2 (6 bases). Germline V gene data show CDR1 as MGHRA and CDR2 as YSYEKL. V shed 4 bases and J shed 2 bases, with 11 bases lying between them. CDR3 length equals 14 residues. DNA for the CDR3: TGCGCCAGCAGCCCCCAGGAGGGGCAAGAGACCCAGTACTTC. This gives the protein CASSPQEGQETQYF.

The gene calls are TRBV18 and TRBJ1-1; tentatively, D is TRBD1 (6 bases). The CDR3 extends over 15 amino acids. V was shortened by 1 base and J by 1 base, with 10 bases between the two germline ends. In germline, CDR1 is KGHSH, CDR2 LQKENI. Here the CDR3 DNA reads TGTGCCAGCTCACCACGGGGGCCTGAGAACACTGAAGCTTTCTTT. Translating gives CASSPRGPENTEAFF.

This chain links TRBV7-2 with TRBJ1-5; D is possibly TRBD1 (5 bases). CDR1 and CDR2 (germline): SGHTA, FQGNSA. V lost 1 base and J lost 5, with 9 bases in between. This CDR3 region has 14 residues. The CDR3 spells CASSLGQKDQPQHF. CDR3 bases: TGTGCCAGCAGCTTAGGACAGAAGGATCAGCCCCAGCATTTT.

The chain couples TRBV3-1 (or the pseudogene TRBV3-2) to TRBJ2-7; TRBD2 is a possible D gene (6 bases). V shed 6 bases and J shed 0 bases, with 12 bases lying between them. Germline V gene data show CDR1 as LGHDT and CDR2 as YNNKEL (reference sequence). CDR3 size: 14 residues. CDR3 in DNA: TGTGCCAGCAGGGGGCTGGGGGGCTCCTACGAGCAGTACTTC. Translated: CASRGLGGSYEQYF.

The V gene is TRBV7-8, the J gene TRBJ2-7; D is possibly TRBD2 (5 bases). The CDR3 runs to 16 residues. Trimming shortened V by 1 base and J by 6 bases, and 19 bases separated the two germline ends. Germline lookup yields CDR1 SGHVS and CDR2 FQNEAQ. The CDR3 region is CASSLEGWQDWGEQYF. CDR3 coding DNA: TGTGCCAGCAGCTTAGAAGGTTGGCAGGACTGGGGCGAGCAGTACTTC.

This clone appeared a few times. This rearrangement joins TRBV4-1 to TRBJ2-7, with D possibly matching TRBD1 (5 bases). This CDR3 has 14 amino acids. Between the trimmed V and J ends, which lost 5 bases and 4 bases, there was a span of 15 bases. Germline V gives CDR1 MGHRA, CDR2 YSYEKL. The CDR3 loop is CASSDYPGYYEQYF. CDR3 nucleotides: TGCGCCAGCAGCGATTATCCAGGGTATTACGAGCAGTACTTC.

CDR3 sequence (DNA): TGTGCCAGCAGCCCCGACTTGGGACAGGGGGCCACTGAAGCTTTCTTT. Translating it yields CASSPDLGQGATEAFF. The rearrangement joins TRBV3-1 (or the pseudogene TRBV3-2) to TRBJ1-1; TRBD1 matches at 12 bases. The CDR3 length is 16 residues. V shed 4 bases and J 4 bases; nucleotides not matched to a gene: 7. Germline loops: CDR1 LGHDT, CDR2 YNNKEL (reference sequence).

This chain uses TRBV5-1 with TRBJ1-1, with D uncertain. Germline CDR1 is SGHRS and CDR2 is YFSETQ. This CDR3 has 15 residues. V shed 0 bases and J shed 1 base, with 10 bases lying between them. The CDR3 protein is CASSLGRGSNTEAFF. Written as DNA, the CDR3 is TGCGCCAGCAGCTTGGGGCGGGGATCGAACACTGAAGCTTTCTTT.

This clone was detected once. The rearrangement links TRBV5-1 to TRBJ2-7; the D gene is possibly TRBD1 (6 bases). Trimming shortened V by 0 bases and J by 6 bases, and 22 bases separated the two germline ends. CDR3 length: 17 residues. CDR1 is SGHRS and CDR2 is YFSETQ in the germline V gene. CDR3: CASSLVPARQELSEQYF. CDR3 nucleotides: TGCGCCAGCAGCTTGGTACCAGCCCGACAGGAACTAAGCGAGCAGTACTTC.

V usage is TRBV19 and J usage is TRBJ2-7; D not certain. Looked up from germline, CDR1 is LNHDA and CDR2 is SQIVND (reference sequence). V was shortened by 2 bases and J by 2 bases, with 7 bases between the two germline ends. The CDR3 is made up of 13 amino acids. This chain's CDR3 is CASSITVAYEQYF. The CDR3 coding sequence is TGTGCCAGTAGTATAACTGTAGCCTACGAGCAGTACTTC.

CDR3 DNA sequence: TGTGCCACCAGCAGAGATTTTCGGGGGTCCGGAAACACCATATATTTT. As protein: CATSRDFRGSGNTIYF. This chain links TRBV15 with TRBJ1-3; D perhaps matches TRBD1 (5 bases). Per the germline V gene, CDR1 is LNHNV and CDR2 is YYDKDF (reference sequence). V dropped 0 bases and J dropped 4 bases, with 13 bases sitting between them. This CDR3 is 16 amino acids long.

The CDR3 protein is CASSVLAGAIQETQYF. DNA for the CDR3: TGTGCCAGCAGCGTTCTCGCGGGGGCGATCCAAGAGACCCAGTACTTC. The chain has TRBV9 and TRBJ2-5, with D possibly being TRBD2 (7 bases). CDR1 SGDLS and CDR2 YYNGEE come from the germline V gene. This CDR3 is 16 amino acids long. The germline V and J ends were trimmed by 2 bases and 1 base, with 15 bases remaining between them.

The rearrangement links TRBV7-8 to TRBJ1-1; D gene ambiguous. Germline V lookup: CDR1 SGHVS, CDR2 FQNEAQ. The germline V and J ends were trimmed by 1 base and 1 base, with 13 bases remaining between them. The CDR3 is 16 residues long. Here the CDR3 DNA reads TGTGCCAGCAGCTTAGAGTGGAGCCCGGCGAACACTGAAGCTTTCTTT. Its protein product is CASSLEWSPANTEAFF.

The gene calls are TRBV12-5 and TRBJ1-2; D gene uncertain. V lost 4 bases to trimming and J lost 3 bases, with 12 bases between them. Germline lookup yields CDR1 LGHNT and CDR2 FRNRAP. The CDR3 covers 14 residues. CDR3 protein: CASGSDNVHYGYTF. The CDR3 nucleotides are TGTGCTAGTGGTTCTGACAACGTGCACTATGGCTACACCTTC.

This clone was observed a handful of times. The V gene is TRBV5-1, the J gene TRBJ1-1, with TRBD1 matching over 8 bases. V lost 3 bases and J lost 0; bases outside the gene matches: 4. Germline-derived CDR1 and CDR2 are SGHRS and YFSETQ. The CDR3 runs to 15 residues. Here the CDR3 reads CASSSGGGMNTEAFF. The CDR3 DNA sequence: TGCGCCAGCAGCTCAGGGGGCGGGATGAACACTGAAGCTTTCTTT.

This chain joins TRBV6-2 or TRBV6-3 and TRBJ2-3, with a weak D call TRBD1 (6 bases). The CDR3 consists of 15 residues. The germline V and J ends were trimmed by 6 bases and 4 bases, with 17 bases remaining between them. Germline CDR1 MNHEY, CDR2 SVGEGT. The CDR3 nucleotides are TGTGCCAGCAGCCTACAGGGATCTCCGGCAGATACGCAGTATTTT. Translated: CASSLQGSPADTQYF.